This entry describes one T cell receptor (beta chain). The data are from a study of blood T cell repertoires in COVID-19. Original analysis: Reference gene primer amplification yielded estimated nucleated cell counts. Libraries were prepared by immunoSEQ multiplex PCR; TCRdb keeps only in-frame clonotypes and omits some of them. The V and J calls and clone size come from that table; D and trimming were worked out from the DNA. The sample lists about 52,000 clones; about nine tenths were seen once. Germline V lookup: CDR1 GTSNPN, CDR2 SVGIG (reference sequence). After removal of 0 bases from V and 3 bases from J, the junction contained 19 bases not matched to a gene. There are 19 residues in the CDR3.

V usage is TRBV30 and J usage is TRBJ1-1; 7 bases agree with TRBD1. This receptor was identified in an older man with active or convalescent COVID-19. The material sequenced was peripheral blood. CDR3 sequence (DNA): TGTGCCTGGAGTGTAAAGGGGCGGTGGGCAGGGGGTATGGACACTGAAGCTTTCTTT. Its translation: CAWSVKGRWAGGMDTEAFF.